Shown below are 9 T cell receptor beta chains from a single sample sequenced in a study of cytomegalovirus exposure and HLA in healthy donors. The PCR made use of 60 Vbeta and 13 Jbeta primers. The protocol was immunoSEQ multiplex PCR, while the TCRdb copy is restricted to in-frame clones and leaves out a portion. The sample carries 150,000 or so clones, 82% recorded once. The sample taken for sequencing was PBMCs. Receptors originate from a male donor in good health and CMV-seronegative.

The gene calls are TRBV7-3 and TRBJ1-3, with D possibly matching TRBD1 (5 bases). The germline V and J ends were trimmed by 5 bases and 2 bases, with 16 bases remaining between them. The germline V gene has CDR1 SGHTA and CDR2 FQGTGA. The CDR3 covers 16 residues. The CDR3 sequence is CASSAVGGSAGNTIYF. The CDR3 DNA reads as TGTGCCAGCAGCGCCGTCGGGGGATCAGCTGGAAACACCATATATTTT.

A word on this clone: One end of the junction does not line up with germline, which may come from a read error. The chain combines TRBV7-9 with TRBJ2-7, with 8 bases lining up with TRBD2. The CDR3 is made up of 12 amino acids. Germline V lookup: CDR1 SEHNR, CDR2 FQNEAQ (reference sequence). CDR3 bases: TGTTCCAGCAGCTCTCGGGGGGGACCGCAGTACTTC. Its protein product is CSSSSRGGPQYF. Full variable domain (outside the CDR3, taken from reference TRBV7-9 and TRBJ2-7): DTGVSQNPRHKITKRGQNVTFRCDPISEHNRLYWYRQTLGQGPEFLTYFQNEAQLEKSRLLSDRFSAERPKGSFSTLEIQRTEQGDSAMYLCSSSSRGGPQYFGPGTRLTVT.

This clone has just a few counts. The chain links TRBV6-1 to TRBJ1-3, with D tentatively TRBD1 (6 bases). This CDR3 is built from 14 residues. Trimming cost V 6 bases and J 0 bases, with 9 bases left between them. Germline V gene lookup returns CDR1 MNHNS and CDR2 SASEGT. The CDR3 DNA sequence: TGTGCCAGCAGGTACAGGGACTCTGGAAACACCATATATTTT. This translates into CASRYRDSGNTIYF.

The CDR3 coding sequence is TGTGCCAGCAGTGGACAGGTTGGGAATGAGCAGTTCTTC. Its translation: CASSGQVGNEQFF. The chain combines TRBV6-4 with TRBJ2-1, with D possibly matching TRBD1 (6 bases). This CDR3 contains 13 residues. The ends were cut back, 4 bases at V and 7 bases at J, with 11 bases in the middle. The germline CDR1 and CDR2 sequences are MRHNA and SNTAGT.

J is TRBJ1-2 and V is TRBV30; TRBD1 aligns across 9 bases. This CDR3 comprises 15 residues. Germline CDR1 reads GTSNPN; CDR2 reads SVGIG (reference sequence). Trimming cost V 5 bases and J 7 bases; bases outside gene matches: 14. The CDR3, as DNA: TGTGCCTGGTCACGAGCCCAAGGGACAGGGAGTGGCTACACCTTC. Protein product: CAWSRAQGTGSGYTF.

The chain has TRBV9 and TRBJ2-2; D uncertain. The CDR3 is 14 amino acids. The V end was cut by 1 base, the J end by 0 bases, with 4 bases between. Germline CDR1 SGDLS, CDR2 YYNGEE. Here the CDR3 reads CASSVLANTGELFF. As DNA, the CDR3 is TGTGCCAGCAGCGTATTAGCGAACACCGGGGAGCTGTTTTTT.

The gene calls are TRBV19 and TRBJ2-1; 11 bases are shared with TRBD2. Per the germline V gene, CDR1 is LNHDA and CDR2 is SQIVND (reference sequence). The CDR3 runs to 18 residues. The trim removed 4 bases at V and 7 bases at J, leaving 15 bases unmatched. The CDR3 sequence is CASSTSSGRGTGGNEQFF. In DNA, the CDR3 is TGTGCCAGTAGTACAAGTAGCGGGAGGGGAACGGGGGGGAATGAGCAGTTCTTC.

The chain has TRBV13 and TRBJ2-7, with 15 bases identical to TRBD2. Germline CDR1 PRHDT, CDR2 FYEKMQ (reference sequence). Losses at the gene ends were 0 bases for V and 7 bases for J; bases not matched to a gene: 4. This CDR3 contains 16 residues. The CDR3 DNA follows: TGTGCCAGCAGCTTAGGGGGACTAGCGGGAGGTGTAGAGCAGTACTTC. This translates into CASSLGGLAGGVEQYF. The full variable domain, rest sourced from reference TRBV13 and TRBJ2-7, is AAGVIQSPRHLIKEKRETATLKCYPIPRHDTVYWYQQGPGQDPQFLISFYEKMQSDKGSIPDRFSAQQFSDYHSELNMSSLELGDSALYFCASSLGGLAGGVEQYFGPGTRLTVT.

CDR3 in amino acids: CASSKRTGDTNTEAFF. The CDR3 DNA reads as TGTGCCAGTAGTAAAAGGACAGGGGACACGAACACTGAAGCTTTCTTT. The V gene is TRBV19, the J gene TRBJ1-1; 9 nucleotides align to TRBD1. The germline V gene encodes CDR1 LNHDA and CDR2 SQIVND (reference sequence). With 4 bases clipped from V and 1 base from J, the junction kept 7 bases outside the gene matches. The length of the CDR3 is 16 residues. The variable domain in full, completed from reference TRBV19 and TRBJ1-1, reads DGGITQSPKYLFRKEGQNVTLSCEQNLNHDAMYWYRQDPGQGLRLIYYSQIVNDFQKGDIAEGYSVSREKKESFPLTVTSAQKNPTAFYLCASSKRTGDTNTEAFFGQGTRLTVV.